The subject of this entry is one T cell receptor beta chain. With 5 bases removed from V and 4 bases from J, the gap between germline ends came to 12 bases. This CDR3 contains 14 residues. Germline V gene data show CDR1 as MNHEY and CDR2 as SVGAGI. This specimen belongs to a study of blood T cell repertoires in COVID-19. Study in general: PBMCs, B-cell-depleted T cells, or T cells provided the cDNA or gDNA that made up the material.

Sequencing was performed with immunoSEQ multiplex PCR; in TCRdb, only in-frame clones are kept and a portion is missing. This table holds hundreds of thousands of clones, approximately 90% found once. Material for sequencing was peripheral blood. The chain joins TRBV6-5 to TRBJ2-1, with D perhaps matching TRBD2 (6 bases). This receptor was obtained from a man aged 55 to 70 with COVID-19, enrolled during active disease. CDR3 residues: CASSISGKYNEQFF. The DNA of the CDR3 is TGTGCCAGCAGTATTAGCGGAAAATACAATGAGCAGTTCTTC.